These T cell receptor beta chains were read from a single sample in a study of blood T cell repertoires in COVID-19. TCRdb's table, derived via immunoSEQ multiplex PCR, lists solely in-frame clones and lacks some. The data contain 90,000 or so clones, approximately 90% of them singletons. The sample comprised peripheral blood. Every receptor here comes from a woman aged 55-70 years with COVID-19, enrolled during active disease. Both conserved end residues are part of each CDR3. Fields, in order: J gene, V gene, CDR3 protein.

j_call: TRBJ1-5
v_call: TRBV10-3
cdr3_aa: CAIRDDSSNQPQHF

j_call: TRBJ2-3
v_call: TRBV2
cdr3_aa: CASSVGLAGNTDTQYF

j_call: TRBJ1-1
v_call: TRBV9
cdr3_aa: CASSVAQMNTEAFF

j_call: TRBJ2-3
v_call: TRBV28
cdr3_aa: CASITGTGMGTDTQYF

j_call: TRBJ2-6
v_call: TRBV5-1
cdr3_aa: CASSSGQGANVLTF

j_call: TRBJ2-7
v_call: TRBV7-9
cdr3_aa: CASSLVGTAAYEQYF

j_call: TRBJ1-1
v_call: TRBV6-5
cdr3_aa: CASSTGTGLNTEAFF

j_call: TRBJ2-1
v_call: TRBV12-3/TRBV12-4
cdr3_aa: CASSPSNEQFF

j_call: TRBJ2-3
v_call: TRBV11-3
cdr3_aa: CASSFERGGTDTQYF

j_call: TRBJ1-5
v_call: TRBV18
cdr3_aa: CASSLGQVGRQPQHF

j_call: TRBJ2-1
v_call: TRBV24-1
cdr3_aa: CATSGEKYNEQFF

j_call: TRBJ1-5
v_call: TRBV19
cdr3_aa: CASTPTGLSVYQPQHF

j_call: TRBJ2-5
v_call: TRBV7-6
cdr3_aa: CASCSTDREETQYF

j_call: TRBJ2-7
v_call: TRBV23-1
cdr3_aa: CASRRGVCPYEQYF

j_call: TRBJ2-5
v_call: TRBV4-2
cdr3_aa: CASSHNLAGGVGTQYF

j_call: TRBJ2-5
v_call: TRBV11-2
cdr3_aa: CASSLDQYQETQYF

j_call: TRBJ2-3
v_call: TRBV10-3
cdr3_aa: CAISLATDTQYF

j_call: TRBJ1-5
v_call: TRBV19
cdr3_aa: CASSITGGSRQPQHF